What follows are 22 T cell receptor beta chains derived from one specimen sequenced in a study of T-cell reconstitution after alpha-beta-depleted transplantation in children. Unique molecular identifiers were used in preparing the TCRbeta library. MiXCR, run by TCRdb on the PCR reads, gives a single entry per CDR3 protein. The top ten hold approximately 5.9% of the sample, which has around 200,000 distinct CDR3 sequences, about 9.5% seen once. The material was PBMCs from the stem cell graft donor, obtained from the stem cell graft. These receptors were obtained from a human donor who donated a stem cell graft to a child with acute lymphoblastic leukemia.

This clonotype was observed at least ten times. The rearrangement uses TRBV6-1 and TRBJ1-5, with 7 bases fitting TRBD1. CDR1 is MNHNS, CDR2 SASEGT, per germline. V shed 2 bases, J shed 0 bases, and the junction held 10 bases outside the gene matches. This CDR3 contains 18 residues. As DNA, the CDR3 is TGTGCCAGCAGTGAAAGGTTATACCAGGGGGTTAGCAATCAGCCCCAGCATTTT. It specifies CASSERLYQGVSNQPQHF.

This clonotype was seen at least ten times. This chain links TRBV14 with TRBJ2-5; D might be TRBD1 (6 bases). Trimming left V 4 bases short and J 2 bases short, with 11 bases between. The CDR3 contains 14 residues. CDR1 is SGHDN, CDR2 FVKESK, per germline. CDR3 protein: CASSLVDRQETQYF. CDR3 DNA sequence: TGTGCCAGCAGCCTCGTGGACAGACAAGAGACCCAGTACTTC.

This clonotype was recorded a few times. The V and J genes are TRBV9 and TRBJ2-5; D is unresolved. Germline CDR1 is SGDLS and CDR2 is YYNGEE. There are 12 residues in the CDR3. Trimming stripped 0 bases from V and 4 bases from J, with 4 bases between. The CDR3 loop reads CASSVGRETQYF. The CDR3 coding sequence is TGTGCCAGCAGCGTAGGGCGAGAGACCCAGTACTTC.

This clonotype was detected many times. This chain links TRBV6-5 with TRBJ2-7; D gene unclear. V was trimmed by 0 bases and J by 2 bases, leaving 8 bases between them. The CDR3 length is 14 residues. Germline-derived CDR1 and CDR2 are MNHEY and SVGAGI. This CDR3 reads CASSYSIATYEQYF. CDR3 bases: TGTGCCAGCAGTTACTCGATAGCAACCTACGAGCAGTACTTC.

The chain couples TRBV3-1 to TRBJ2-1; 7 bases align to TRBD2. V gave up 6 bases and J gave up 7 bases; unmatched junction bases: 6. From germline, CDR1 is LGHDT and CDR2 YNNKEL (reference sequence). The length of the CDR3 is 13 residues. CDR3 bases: TGTGCCAGCAGGGTGGCGGGGGAAAATGAGCAGTTCTTC. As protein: CASRVAGENEQFF.

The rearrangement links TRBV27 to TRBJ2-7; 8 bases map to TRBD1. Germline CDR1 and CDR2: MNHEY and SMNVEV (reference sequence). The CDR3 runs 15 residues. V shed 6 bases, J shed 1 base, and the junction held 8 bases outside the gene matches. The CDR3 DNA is TGTGCCAGCAGCCCAAGGACAGGGCCGTCCTACGAGCAGTACTTC. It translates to CASSPRTGPSYEQYF.

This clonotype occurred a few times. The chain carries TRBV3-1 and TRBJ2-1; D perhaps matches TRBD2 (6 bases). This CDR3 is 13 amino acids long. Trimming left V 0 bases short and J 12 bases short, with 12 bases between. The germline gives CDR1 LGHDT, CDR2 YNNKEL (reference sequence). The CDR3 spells CASSQEAGKGQFF. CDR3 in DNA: TGTGCCAGCAGCCAAGAGGCGGGGAAGGGGCAGTTCTTC.

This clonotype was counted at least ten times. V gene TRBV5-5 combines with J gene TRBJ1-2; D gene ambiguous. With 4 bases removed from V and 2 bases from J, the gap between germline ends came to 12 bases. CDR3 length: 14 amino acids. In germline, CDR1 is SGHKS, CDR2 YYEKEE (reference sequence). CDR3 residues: CASSVVGQNYGYTF. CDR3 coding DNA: TGTGCCAGCAGCGTGGTGGGCCAGAACTATGGCTACACCTTC.

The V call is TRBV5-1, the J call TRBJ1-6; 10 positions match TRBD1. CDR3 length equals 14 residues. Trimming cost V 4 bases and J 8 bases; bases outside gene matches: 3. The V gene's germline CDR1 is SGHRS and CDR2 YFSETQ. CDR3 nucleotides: TGCGCCAGCAGCCTGGACAGGGGGTATTCACCCCTCCACTTT. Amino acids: CASSLDRGYSPLHF.

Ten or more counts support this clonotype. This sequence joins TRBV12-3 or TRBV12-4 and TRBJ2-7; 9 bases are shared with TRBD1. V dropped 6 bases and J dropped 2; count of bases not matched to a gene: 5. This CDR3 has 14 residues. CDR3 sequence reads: CASSNRGLTYEQYF. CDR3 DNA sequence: TGTGCCAGCAGCAACAGGGGGCTTACCTACGAGCAGTACTTC.

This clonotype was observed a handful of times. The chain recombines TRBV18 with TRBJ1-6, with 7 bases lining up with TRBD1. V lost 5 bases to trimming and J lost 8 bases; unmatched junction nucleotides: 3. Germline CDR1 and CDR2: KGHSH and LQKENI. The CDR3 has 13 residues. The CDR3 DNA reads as TGTGCCAGCTCAGGGGACAGTGATTCACCCCTCCACTTT. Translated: CASSGDSDSPLHF.

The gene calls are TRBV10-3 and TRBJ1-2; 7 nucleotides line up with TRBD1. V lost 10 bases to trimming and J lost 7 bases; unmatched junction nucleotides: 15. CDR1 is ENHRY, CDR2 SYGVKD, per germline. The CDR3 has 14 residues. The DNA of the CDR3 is TGTGCCACCGAAGACAGGGTCGGTGAAGGTGGCTACACCTTC. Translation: CATEDRVGEGGYTF.

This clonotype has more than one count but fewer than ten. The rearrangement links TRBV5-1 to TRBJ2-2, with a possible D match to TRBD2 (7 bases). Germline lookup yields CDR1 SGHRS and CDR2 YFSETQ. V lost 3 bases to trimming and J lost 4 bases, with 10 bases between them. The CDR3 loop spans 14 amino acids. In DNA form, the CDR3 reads TGCGCCAGCAGCTCCCGGGGGGCCACCGGGGAGCTGTTTTTT. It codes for CASSSRGATGELFF.

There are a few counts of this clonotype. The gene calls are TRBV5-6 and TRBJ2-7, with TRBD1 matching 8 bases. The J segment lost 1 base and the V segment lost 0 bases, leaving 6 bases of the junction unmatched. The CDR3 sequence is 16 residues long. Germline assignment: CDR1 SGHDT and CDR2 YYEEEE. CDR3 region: CASSLDPWTGSYEQYF. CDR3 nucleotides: TGTGCCAGCAGCTTGGACCCCTGGACAGGGTCCTACGAGCAGTACTTC. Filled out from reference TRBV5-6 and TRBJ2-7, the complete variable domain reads DAGVTQSPTHLIKTRGQQVTLRCSPKSGHDTVSWYQQALGQGPQFIFQYYEEEERQRGNFPDRFSGHQFPNYSSELNVNALLLGDSALYLCASSLDPWTGSYEQYFGPGTRLTVT.

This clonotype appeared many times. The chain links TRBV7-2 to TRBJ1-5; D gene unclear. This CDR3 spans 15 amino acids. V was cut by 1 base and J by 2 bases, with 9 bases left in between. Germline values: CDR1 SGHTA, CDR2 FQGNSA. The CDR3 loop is CASSLDSGGNQPQHF. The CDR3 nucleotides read TGTGCCAGCAGCTTAGACAGCGGTGGCAATCAGCCCCAGCATTTT.

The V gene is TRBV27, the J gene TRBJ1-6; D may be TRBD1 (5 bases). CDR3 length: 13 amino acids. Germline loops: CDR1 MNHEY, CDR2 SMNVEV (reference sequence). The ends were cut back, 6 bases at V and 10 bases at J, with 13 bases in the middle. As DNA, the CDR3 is TGTGCCAGCAGATCGGGACCCCCCTCACCCCTCCACTTT. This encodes CASRSGPPSPLHF.

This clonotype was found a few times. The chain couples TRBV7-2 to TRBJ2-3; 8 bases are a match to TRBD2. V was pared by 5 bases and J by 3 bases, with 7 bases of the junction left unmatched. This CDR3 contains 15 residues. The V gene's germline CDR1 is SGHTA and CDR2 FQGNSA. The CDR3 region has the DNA TGTGCCAGCAGCCCCGCGGGGGGCCCGACAGATACGCAGTATTTT. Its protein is CASSPAGGPTDTQYF. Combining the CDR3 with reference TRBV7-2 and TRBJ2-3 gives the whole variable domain GAGVSQSPSNKVTEKGKDVELRCDPISGHTALYWYRQSLGQGLEFLIYFQGNSAPDKSGLPSDRFSAERTGGSVSTLTIQRTQQEDSAVYLCASSPAGGPTDTQYFGPGTRLTVL.

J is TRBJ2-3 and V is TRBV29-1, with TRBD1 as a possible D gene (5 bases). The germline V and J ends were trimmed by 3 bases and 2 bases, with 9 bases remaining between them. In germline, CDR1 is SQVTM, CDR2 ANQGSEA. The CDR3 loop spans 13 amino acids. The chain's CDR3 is CSVDQGTTDTQYF. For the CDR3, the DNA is TGCAGCGTTGACCAGGGAACCACAGATACGCAGTATTTT.

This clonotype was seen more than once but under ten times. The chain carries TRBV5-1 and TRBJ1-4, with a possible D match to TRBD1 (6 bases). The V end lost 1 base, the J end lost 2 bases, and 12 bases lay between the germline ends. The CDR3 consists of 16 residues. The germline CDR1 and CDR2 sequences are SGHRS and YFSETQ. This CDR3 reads CASSLFRGGTNEKLFF. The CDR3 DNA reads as TGCGCCAGCAGCTTGTTCCGGGGGGGCACTAATGAAAAACTGTTTTTT. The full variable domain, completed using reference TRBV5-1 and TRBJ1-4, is KAGVTQTPRYLIKTRGQQVTLSCSPISGHRSVSWYQQTPGQGLQFLFEYFSETQRNKGNFPGRFSGRQFSNSRSEMNVSTLELGDSALYLCASSLFRGGTNEKLFFGSGTQLSVL.

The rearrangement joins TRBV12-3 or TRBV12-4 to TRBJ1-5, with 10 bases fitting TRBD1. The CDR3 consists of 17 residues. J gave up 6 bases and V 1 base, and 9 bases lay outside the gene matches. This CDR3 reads CASSLGRDRGAGQPQHF. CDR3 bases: TGTGCCAGCAGTTTAGGGAGGGACAGGGGCGCGGGTCAGCCCCAGCATTTT.

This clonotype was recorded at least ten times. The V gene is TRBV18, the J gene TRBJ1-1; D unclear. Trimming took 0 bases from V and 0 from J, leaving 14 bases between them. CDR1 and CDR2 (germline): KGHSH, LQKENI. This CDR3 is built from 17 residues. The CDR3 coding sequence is TGTGCCAGCTCACCACCGTTTGCAGGAGCCTTGAACACTGAAGCTTTCTTT. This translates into CASSPPFAGALNTEAFF. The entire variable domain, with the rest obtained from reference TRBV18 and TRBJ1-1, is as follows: NAGVMQNPRHLVRRRGQEARLRCSPMKGHSHVYWYRQLPEEGLKFMVYLQKENIIDESGMPKERFSAEFPKEGPSILRIQQVVRGDSAAYFCASSPPFAGALNTEAFFGQGTRLTVV.

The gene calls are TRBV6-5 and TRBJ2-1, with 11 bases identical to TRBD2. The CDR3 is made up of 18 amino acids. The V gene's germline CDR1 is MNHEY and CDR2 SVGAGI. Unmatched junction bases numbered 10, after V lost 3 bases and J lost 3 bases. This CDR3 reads CASSYSRIAGGLYNEQFF. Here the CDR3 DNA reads TGTGCCAGCAGTTATTCGAGGATAGCGGGGGGGCTCTACAATGAGCAGTTCTTC.